This T cell receptor beta chain was recovered during a study of shared clonotypes between healthy human individuals. As for the study in general: CD8 memory received one plate per donor, CD8 naive two, CD4 memory three and CD4 naive three. General study findings and limits: Non-shared clonotypes had lower generation probabilities than those shared by all four donors.

Splitting the CD4+ cells yielded a CD45RA+ naive subset and a CD45RA-negative memory subset. This clone has only one observation. The antigen remains undetermined. Sequencing was at deep level. Profiled with immunoSEQ multiplex PCR; TCRdb holds only in-frame clones, not every one. The table has millions of clones, roughly nine tenths seen once. The specimen sequenced was naive CD4+ T cells sorted from blood. Noted subset: CD45RA+ positively selected. This sequence originates from a man aged 18 to 29 in good health.

In DNA form, the CDR3 reads TGTGCCAGCAGGCCCCGCCCGGGTCTAGACTATGGCTACACCTTC. This gives the protein CASRPRPGLDYGYTF. The rearrangement uses TRBV7-2 and TRBJ1-2; D unresolved. The CDR3 loop spans 15 amino acids. V lost 6 bases to trimming and J lost 3 bases, with 17 bases between them. Germline V gives CDR1 SGHTA, CDR2 FQGNSA.